This TCR beta chain came from a study of CD8+ T cells in alopecia areata. In germline, CDR1 is SGHNT, CDR2 YYREEE (reference sequence). J was trimmed by 4 bases and V by 5 bases; bases with no gene match: 7. This CDR3 region has 14 residues. Study-level results: Possibly as an HLA-related effect, TCR sharing across patients appeared less clear than in mice. The link between baseline CD8+ expansion and response remains uncertain with one nonresponder. Many expanded lesional clones persisted in scalp and blood during tofacitinib treatment.

Following RNA extraction, reverse transcription yielded cDNA that acted as the sequencing template. TCRdb's table, derived via immunoSEQ multiplex PCR, lists solely in-frame clones and lacks some. The data hold roughly 200,000 clones, with more than 55% observed a single time. The treatment was: oral pan-JAK inhibitor, 5-10 mg twice daily. Turning to this clone: Antigen unknown.

The V gene is TRBV5-4, the J gene TRBJ2-5, with 8 positions matching TRBD1. This TCR was sampled from a human donor with alopecia areata. Sequenced material: CD4+ T cells sorted from blood, taken at week 4, from a patient treated with tofacitinib. The DNA of the CDR3 is TGTGCCAGCAGTCATGGACAGGGTAGAGAGACCCAGTACTTC. This gives the protein CASSHGQGRETQYF.